This T cell receptor (beta chain) emerged from a study of blood T cell repertoires in COVID-19. Study at large: Donors in the United States, Italy and Spain gave samples during acute or convalescent COVID-19. Nucleic acid was either cDNA or gDNA, and it came from T cells, B-cell-depleted T cells, or PBMCs.

Patients in Seattle were enrolled during active infection, then followed longitudinally. CDR3 length: 13 residues. V was clipped by 8 bases and J by 4 bases, with 14 bases between them. Per the germline V gene, CDR1 is SEHNR and CDR2 is FQNEAQ (reference sequence). The authors' processing: Scientists estimated how many nucleated cells there were by amplifying reference gene primers. Here immunoSEQ multiplex PCR was the method, and the copy in TCRdb shows in-frame clones only, minus some. Clone size and the V and J calls come from that table; the DNA yielded D and trimming. This sample carries almost 300,000 clones, roughly nine tenths of them seen once, and the ten largest clones take around 10%.

This rearrangement joins TRBV7-9 to TRBJ1-1; D perhaps matches TRBD1 (6 bases). This TCR was recovered from a woman between 25 and 40 years old with COVID-19, enrolled during active disease. Input material: peripheral blood. The CDR3 bases are TGTGCCAGCCGGAATCAACAGGGCACTGAAGCTTTCTTT. Protein: CASRNQQGTEAFF.